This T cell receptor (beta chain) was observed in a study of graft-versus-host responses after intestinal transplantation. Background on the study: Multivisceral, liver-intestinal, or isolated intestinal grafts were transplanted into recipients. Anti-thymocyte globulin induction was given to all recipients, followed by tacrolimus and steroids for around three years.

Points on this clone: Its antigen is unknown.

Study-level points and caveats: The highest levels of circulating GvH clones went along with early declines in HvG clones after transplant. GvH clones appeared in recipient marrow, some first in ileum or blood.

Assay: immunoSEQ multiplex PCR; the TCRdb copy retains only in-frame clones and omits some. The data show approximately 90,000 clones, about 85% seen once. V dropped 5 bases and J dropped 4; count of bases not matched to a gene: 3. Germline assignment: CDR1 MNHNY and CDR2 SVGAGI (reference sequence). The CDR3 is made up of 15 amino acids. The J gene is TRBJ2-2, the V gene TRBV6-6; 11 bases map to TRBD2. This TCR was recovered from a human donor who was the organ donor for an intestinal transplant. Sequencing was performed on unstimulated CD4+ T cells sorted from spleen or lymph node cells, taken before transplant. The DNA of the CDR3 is TGTGCCAGCAGTCGACTAGCGGGGACCACCGGGGAGCTGTTTTTT. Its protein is CASSRLAGTTGELFF.